The next 9 T cell receptor beta chains were all read from a single sample in a study of a mutant IDH1 vaccine in newly diagnosed glioma (TCRdb year 2021). Antigens for these TCRs are unknown. Taken with the paper, the label for time point translates to: week 35, safety follow-up. A 20-mer mutant IDH1 peptide at 300 micrograms in Montanide made up each vaccine dose, which was injected subcutaneously together with topical imiquimod. Library method: the immunoSEQ multiplex PCR assay. Drawn from immuneACCESS, this table holds only the in-frame rearrangements with V and J called that TCRdb kept. Clones are partly lost; checked studies trace under half to an unresolved V gene and leave the rest unexplained. In this sample the table shows roughly 49,000 clones, 92% of which occur a single time. 2% to 2.5% of the sample is held by the ten biggest clonotypes. Sample: PBMCs, taken from a glioma patient whose treatment included an IDH1 peptide vaccine. The receptors come from a man aged 45-65 years with glioma.

The rearrangement joins TRBV28 to TRBJ1-3; no reliable D call. The CDR3 totals 13 residues. Trimming left V 8 bases short and J 0 bases short, with 8 bases between. CDR1 and CDR2 from the germline V gene are MDHEN and SYDVKM. CDR3 bases: TGTGCCAGCCGCTATAGCTCTGGAAACACCATATATTTT. Its translation: CASRYSSGNTIYF.

The V call is TRBV21-1, the J call TRBJ2-2; the listed D gene, TRBD2, was not tested against the DNA. TRBV21-1 is annotated as a pseudogene. CDR3 length: 17 amino acids. CDR3 sequence: CASSKGIRRGQTGELFF. DNA of the CDR3: TGTGCCAGCAGCAAAGGGATAAGGCGGGGGCAAACCGGGGAGCTGTTTTTT.

This chain connects TRBV6-6 to TRBJ1-4; D gene uncertain. In germline, CDR1 is MNHNY, CDR2 SVGAGI (reference sequence). V gave up 2 bases and J gave up 14 bases, with 9 bases separating them. There are 11 residues in the CDR3. The CDR3 sequence is CASSYGRELFF. The CDR3, as DNA: TGTGCCAGCAGTTACGGCAGAGAGCTGTTTTTT.

This clone came up a few times. V and J are TRBV6-6 and TRBJ1-6; TRBD1 matches 10 bases. Per the germline V gene, CDR1 is MNHNY and CDR2 is SVGAGI (reference sequence). The length of the CDR3 is 16 residues. Trimming cost V 4 bases and J 7 bases; bases outside gene matches: 7. As DNA, the CDR3 is TGTGCCAGCAGTTTGCCCCGGACAGGGGGAAATTCACCCCTCCACTTT. Protein: CASSLPRTGGNSPLHF.

The rearrangement joins TRBV2 to TRBJ1-4; the D gene is possibly TRBD1 (6 bases). This CDR3 comprises 15 residues. V lost 2 bases to trimming and J lost 3 bases, with 10 bases between them. Germline V lookup: CDR1 SNHLY, CDR2 FYNNEI. DNA of the CDR3: TGTGCCAGCAGTGAACTGGACAGAGCTAATGAAAAACTGTTTTTT. It translates to CASSELDRANEKLFF.

The genes are TRBV28 and TRBJ1-5; D gene unclear. In germline, CDR1 is MDHEN, CDR2 SYDVKM. The CDR3 has 15 amino acids. The V end lost 6 bases, the J end lost 0 bases, and 12 bases lay between the germline ends. In DNA, the CDR3 is TGTGCCAGCAGCCTCCGCAGGTATAGCAATCAGCCCCAGCATTTT. It encodes CASSLRRYSNQPQHF.

J is TRBJ1-5 and V is TRBV6-1; D unclear. CDR3 length equals 11 residues. The V end lost 5 bases, the J end lost 7 bases, and 6 bases lay between the germline ends. Germline assignment: CDR1 MNHNS and CDR2 SASEGT. The CDR3 region is CASSLAQPQHF. As DNA, the CDR3 is TGTGCCAGCAGTCTCGCACAGCCCCAGCATTTT.

This clone occurred once. V gene TRBV18 combines with J gene TRBJ1-1, with a weak D call TRBD1 (6 bases). Between the trimmed V and J ends, which lost 6 bases and 3 bases, there was a span of 11 bases. Per the germline V gene, CDR1 is KGHSH and CDR2 is LQKENI. The CDR3 loop spans 13 amino acids. The CDR3, as DNA: TGTGCCAGCTCGGAGGACAGCTACACTGAAGCTTTCTTT. The encoded protein is CASSEDSYTEAFF.

The V gene is TRBV2, the J gene TRBJ2-2, with 8 bases aligning to TRBD1. The germline gives CDR1 SNHLY, CDR2 FYNNEI. The CDR3 has 16 amino acids. In DNA form, the CDR3 reads TGTGCTACAGCACTCGATAGAGGACAGGGTTTCTGGGAGCTGTTTTTT. Protein sequence: CATALDRGQGFWELFF.